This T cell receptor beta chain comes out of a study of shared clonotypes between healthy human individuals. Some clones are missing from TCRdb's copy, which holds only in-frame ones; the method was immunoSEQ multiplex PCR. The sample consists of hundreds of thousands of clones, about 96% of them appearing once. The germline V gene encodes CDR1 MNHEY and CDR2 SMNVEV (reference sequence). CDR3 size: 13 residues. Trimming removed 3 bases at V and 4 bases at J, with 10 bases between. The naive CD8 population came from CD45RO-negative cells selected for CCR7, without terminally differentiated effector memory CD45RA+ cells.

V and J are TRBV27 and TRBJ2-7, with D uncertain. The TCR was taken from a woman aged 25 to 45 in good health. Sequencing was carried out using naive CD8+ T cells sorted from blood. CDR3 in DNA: TGTGCCAGCAGTTTGGGCTCAGATTACGAGCAGTACTTC. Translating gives CASSLGSDYEQYF.